Sequencing of this T cell receptor beta chain was carried out in a study of spatial heterogeneity in lung cancer. For the study at large: An average of more than ten raw reads was observed per unique TCR and UMI combination. Study-level results: Among blood samples, ubiquitous expanded tumor TCRs appeared more at resection than at follow-up.

This clonotype was recorded at least ten times. Its antigen is undetermined. This CDR3 has 14 amino acids. Trimming at V came to 8 bases and at J to 6 bases, leaving 11 bases not matched to a gene. Germline-derived CDR1 and CDR2 are MDHEN and SYDVKM. TCRdb passed the 5' RACE reads through MiXCR, listing each CDR3 protein once. This table has about 36,000 distinct CDR3 sequences, less than 5.5% appearing once. The time point: sample taken at primary tumor resection. Researchers sequenced whole RNA taken from tumor, nontumor lung or frozen PBMC without sorting. The approximately 69 donors had untreated early-stage non-small cell lung cancer.

Source: PBMCs, taken at surgery. The V and J genes are TRBV28 and TRBJ2-3; 7 positions agree with TRBD2. The source is a female donor with early-stage non-small cell lung cancer. CDR3 sequence: CASSLAGGGDTQYF. CDR3 DNA: TGTGCCAGCTCCCTGGCCGGCGGGGGTGATACGCAGTATTTT. The full variable domain, its missing parts supplied by reference TRBV28 and TRBJ2-3, is DVKVTQSSRYLVKRTGEKVFLECVQDMDHENMFWYRQDPGLGLRLIYFSYDVKMKEKGDIPEGYSVSREKKERFSLILESASTNQTSMYLCASSLAGGGDTQYFGPGTRLTVL.